Listed here are 23 T cell receptor beta chains from one sample, sequenced in a study of blood T cell repertoires in COVID-19. The data were produced by immunoSEQ multiplex PCR, yet TCRdb's version contains in-frame clones alone and is incomplete. Among around 120,000 clones listed, approximately 80% were seen once. Specimen: peripheral blood. These receptors were taken from a man aged 45-65 years with acute or convalescent COVID-19.

This clone was picked up a small number of times. CDR3 coding DNA: TGTGCCACCCACCCGGGACAAGCCTCCTACGAGCAGTACTTC. Amino acid sequence: CATHPGQASYEQYF. V is TRBV5-5 and J is TRBJ2-7; tentatively, D is TRBD1 (6 bases). Germline V CDR1 and CDR2: SGHKS, YYEKEE (reference sequence). This CDR3 has 14 residues. V shed 9 bases and J shed 0 bases, with 16 bases lying between them. The full variable domain, with the rest looked up from reference TRBV5-5 and TRBJ2-7, is DAGVTQSPTHLIKTRGQQVTLRCSPISGHKSVSWYQQVLGQGPQFIFQYYEKEERGRGNFPDRFSARQFPNYSSELNVNALLLGDSALYLCATHPGQASYEQYFGPGTRLTVT.

The V call is TRBV29-1, the J call TRBJ2-3; unclear D gene. The CDR3 is made up of 13 amino acids. Trimming shortened V by 2 bases and J by 2 bases, and 8 bases separated the two germline ends. CDR1 is SQVTM, CDR2 ANQGSEA, per germline. CDR3 residues: CSVEFHYTDTQYF. CDR3 nucleotide sequence: TGCAGCGTTGAATTTCACTACACAGATACGCAGTATTTT.

The gene calls are TRBV19 and TRBJ1-2, with D possibly being TRBD1 (6 bases). Germline CDR1 reads LNHDA; CDR2 reads SQIVND (reference sequence). The CDR3 is 13 amino acids. The V gene lost 7 bases and the J gene lost 7 bases, with 16 bases spanning the gap. This chain's CDR3 is CASTEGGESGYTF. The DNA for the CDR3 is TGTGCCAGTACCGAAGGGGGGGAATCTGGCTACACCTTC.

This clone was recorded once. The rearrangement joins TRBV5-6 to TRBJ2-7, with TRBD2 as a possible D gene (6 bases). The germline V and J ends were trimmed by 4 bases and 4 bases, with 18 bases remaining between them. The length of the CDR3 is 15 residues. Germline CDR1 reads SGHDT; CDR2 reads YYEEEE. The CDR3 DNA sequence: TGTGCCAGCAGCCCGGGACCTGGGACTCAATACGAGCAGTACTTC. As protein: CASSPGPGTQYEQYF.

The V gene is TRBV5-4, the J gene TRBJ1-3, with TRBD1 as a possible D gene (6 bases). The CDR3 covers 17 residues. Germline V gene lookup returns CDR1 SGHNT and CDR2 YYREEE (reference sequence). With 3 bases removed from V and 0 bases from J, the gap between germline ends came to 16 bases. CDR3 DNA sequence: TGTGCCAGCAGCTCGATCACCAGGGGCCACTCTGGAAACACCATATATTTT. Its translation: CASSSITRGHSGNTIYF.

The chain carries TRBV4-1 and TRBJ2-7; no firm D call. From germline, CDR1 is MGHRA and CDR2 YSYEKL. V was shortened by 1 base and J by 1 base, with 8 bases between the two germline ends. The CDR3 is 14 amino acids. The CDR3 nucleotides read TGCGCCAGCAGCCAAGCCTCGTCGTCCTACGAGCAGTACTTC. This sequence encodes CASSQASSSYEQYF.

V and J are TRBV5-5 and TRBJ2-1; perhaps TRBD2 as D (6 bases). This CDR3 spans 14 amino acids. The germline V and J ends were trimmed by 4 bases and 4 bases, with 12 bases remaining between them. Germline lookup yields CDR1 SGHKS and CDR2 YYEKEE (reference sequence). CDR3 sequence reads: CASSVGEAYNEQFF. The CDR3 DNA follows: TGTGCCAGCAGCGTAGGGGAGGCGTACAATGAGCAGTTCTTC.

This clone turned up a few times. The chain uses TRBV5-6 and TRBJ2-1; maybe TRBD2 (5 bases). CDR1 is SGHDT and CDR2 is YYEEEE in the germline V gene. The CDR3 runs 15 residues. With 4 bases removed from V and 4 bases from J, the gap between germline ends came to 15 bases. In DNA form, the CDR3 reads TGTGCCAGCAGCCCCGTGGCGGGCCTGTACAATGAGCAGTTCTTC. Protein: CASSPVAGLYNEQFF.

V is TRBV15 and J is TRBJ2-7; TRBD2 matches at 8 bases. In germline, CDR1 is LNHNV, CDR2 YYDKDF (reference sequence). CDR3 length: 15 residues. Trimming removed 0 bases from V and 7 bases from J; junction bases left unmatched: 8. The CDR3 sequence is CATSRDRRGAGEQYF. In nucleotides, the CDR3 is TGTGCCACCAGCAGAGATCGGCGGGGGGCGGGTGAGCAGTACTTC.

The rearrangement links TRBV24-1 to TRBJ2-2; 8 bases are shared with TRBD1. Germline V CDR1 and CDR2: KGHDR, SFDVKD. J lost 4 bases, V lost 4 bases, and 4 bases had no gene match. The CDR3 totals 15 residues. CDR3 loop: CATSDPTGATGELFF. The CDR3, as DNA: TGTGCCACCAGTGACCCGACAGGGGCCACCGGGGAGCTGTTTTTT.

With regard to this clone: Other DNA sequences of this sample code for an identical CDR3. The chain joins TRBV5-1 to TRBJ1-4; D remains unclear. Per germline, CDR1 SGHRS and CDR2 YFSETQ. Trimming pared 0 bases from V and 5 bases from J, leaving 5 bases between. This CDR3 contains 13 residues. DNA for the CDR3: TGCGCCAGCAGCTTGGGGGCAAATGAAAAACTGTTTTTT. Protein product: CASSLGANEKLFF.

This clone was seen repeatedly, ten times or more. V usage is TRBV5-1 and J usage is TRBJ1-2, with D hard to call. CDR3 length: 13 amino acids. Germline CDR1 is SGHRS and CDR2 is YFSETQ. V was cut by 3 bases and J by 4 bases, with 10 bases left in between. The CDR3 loop reads CASSSDGIYGYTF. In nucleotides, the CDR3 is TGCGCCAGCAGCTCGGACGGGATCTATGGCTACACCTTC.

This clone has just one count. In nucleotides, the CDR3 is TGTGCCAGTAGCGGGTTCTACGAGCAGTACTTC. Protein sequence: CASSGFYEQYF. This chain joins TRBV19 and TRBJ2-7, with D unclear. The CDR3 is 11 amino acids. Trimming cost V 6 bases and J 3 bases, with 6 bases left between them. The germline gives CDR1 LNHDA, CDR2 SQIVND (reference sequence).

The V gene is TRBV30, the J gene TRBJ1-4, with D hard to call. Trimming shortened V by 0 bases and J by 7 bases, and 12 bases separated the two germline ends. This CDR3 spans 14 amino acids. Germline V gene data show CDR1 as GTSNPN and CDR2 as SVGIG (reference sequence). The DNA for the CDR3 is TGTGCCTGGAGTGTCGAGGGCTGGTCTGAAAAACTGTTTTTT. Translation gives CAWSVEGWSEKLFF.

J is TRBJ2-3 and V is TRBV7-3; D not resolved. CDR1 and CDR2 (germline): SGHTA, FQGTGA. The ends were cut back, 1 base at V and 4 bases at J, with 6 bases in the middle. The CDR3 length is 13 residues. CDR3 amino acids: CASSLREADTQYF. The CDR3 DNA sequence: TGTGCCAGCAGCTTAAGAGAAGCAGATACGCAGTATTTT. The full variable domain, rest sourced from reference TRBV7-3 and TRBJ2-3, is GAGVSQTPSNKVTEKGKYVELRCDPISGHTALYWYRQSLGQGPEFLIYFQGTGAADDSGLPNDRFFAVRPEGSVSTLKIQRTERGDSAVYLCASSLREADTQYFGPGTRLTVL.

This chain uses TRBV6-6 with TRBJ1-2; no clear D gene. The germline CDR1 and CDR2 sequences are MNHNY and SVGAGI (reference sequence). V lost 4 bases and J lost 10, with 16 bases in between. The CDR3 consists of 13 residues. The CDR3 DNA sequence: TGTGCCAGCAGTTCCACGGATGAGGGCGTCTACACCTTC. Translating gives CASSSTDEGVYTF.

The rearrangement uses TRBV5-1 and TRBJ2-1, with 9 positions matching TRBD2. Germline V CDR1 and CDR2: SGHRS, YFSETQ. J gave up 6 bases and V 2 bases, and 15 bases lay outside the gene matches. The CDR3 is made up of 18 amino acids. CDR3 in amino acids: CASSFNGQPGTSFNEQFF. Written as DNA, the CDR3 is TGCGCCAGCAGCTTTAATGGACAGCCCGGGACTAGCTTCAATGAGCAGTTCTTC.

The chain couples TRBV5-5 to TRBJ1-6; 7 bases agree with TRBD1. The CDR3 sequence is 15 residues long. The germline gives CDR1 SGHKS, CDR2 YYEKEE (reference sequence). The ends lost 4 bases at V and 4 bases at J; junction bases unmatched: 5. CDR3: CASSPGTAYNSPLHF. CDR3 bases: TGTGCCAGCAGCCCTGGGACAGCTTATAATTCACCCCTCCACTTT.

This clone was counted only a few times. This chain links TRBV6-6 with TRBJ2-5, with 11 bases fitting TRBD2. Germline V gene data show CDR1 as MNHNY and CDR2 as SVGAGI (reference sequence). The CDR3 runs to 14 residues. Losses at the gene ends were 7 bases for V and 5 bases for J; bases not matched to a gene: 6. CDR3 DNA sequence: TGTGCCAGCACCGTAGCGGGAGGGCAGGAGACCCAGTACTTC. It codes for CASTVAGGQETQYF.

This chain links TRBV4-1 with TRBJ2-2, with TRBD1 identical over 8 bases. Germline CDR1 MGHRA, CDR2 YSYEKL. The CDR3 covers 16 residues. The V and J ends lost 4 bases and 0 bases, in that order; junction bases with no gene match: 4. CDR3 bases: TGCGCCAGCAGCCTCAGGGGGCGACCGAACACCGGGGAGCTGTTTTTT. Protein product: CASSLRGRPNTGELFF.

The chain is built from TRBV6-1 and TRBJ1-5; 7 bases match TRBD1. Trimming took 2 bases from V and 4 from J; bases not matched to a gene: 5. CDR3 length: 15 amino acids. The V gene's germline CDR1 is MNHNS and CDR2 SASEGT. CDR3 DNA: TGTGCCAGCAGTGAATGGTACAGGGGAAATCAGCCCCAGCATTTT. Translating it yields CASSEWYRGNQPQHF.

The chain is built from TRBV7-3 and TRBJ1-3; D is perhaps TRBD1 (6 bases). The germline V gene has CDR1 SGHTA and CDR2 FQGTGA. V was shortened by 2 bases and J by 6 bases, with 14 bases between the two germline ends. The CDR3 sequence is 15 residues long. The CDR3 sequence: CASSLPGAKENTIYF. In DNA form, the CDR3 reads TGTGCCAGCAGCTTACCAGGGGCAAAGGAAAACACCATATATTTT.

The chain is built from TRBV11-2 and TRBJ1-6; D ambiguous. Per the germline V gene, CDR1 is SGHAT and CDR2 is FQNNGV. V lost 0 bases to trimming and J lost 11 bases, with 14 bases between them. The CDR3 spans 15 residues. CDR3 loop: CASSLDTGGVTPLHF. CDR3 DNA: TGTGCCAGCAGCTTAGATACGGGAGGCGTGACACCCCTCCACTTT.